What follows is one T cell receptor beta chain and its context. This sample stems from a study of blood T cell repertoires in COVID-19. About the research overall: There were acute and convalescent COVID-19 samples, and they came from the United States, Italy and Spain. The analysed material was cDNA or gDNA that came from T cells, B-cell-depleted T cells, or PBMCs.

In the authors' methods: Amplification of reference gene primers was used by the study to estimate nucleated cell counts. Only in-frame clones appear in the TCRdb table, and some are missing; sequencing was by immunoSEQ multiplex PCR. V and J calls and clone size are those listed in that table; D and trimming were worked out from the DNA. The data show around 480,000 clones, approximately 89% seen once. Deletions cut 0 bases from V and 2 bases from J, with 14 bases between. There are 16 residues in the CDR3. The germline CDR1 and CDR2 sequences are MGHRA and YSYEKL. This receptor was identified in a woman in her 50s with COVID-19, enrolled during active disease. V gene TRBV4-1 combines with J gene TRBJ2-7; D remains unclear. What was sequenced was peripheral blood. The CDR3 reads CASSQESAAPTYEQYF. CDR3 in DNA: TGCGCCAGCAGCCAAGAGTCGGCGGCTCCCACCTACGAGCAGTACTTC.